A selection of T cell receptor beta chains follows, all from one sample in a study of blood T cell repertoires in COVID-19. Produced via immunoSEQ multiplex PCR; TCRdb's table is partial and in-frame only. This repertoire shows 200,000 or so clones, 87% found once; its top ten account for 10% to 11%. The source material was PBMCs or T cells enriched from blood (not recorded which). These receptors all stem from a man under 40 who had recovered from COVID-19. The conserved cysteine and the conserved F or W are not part of the CDR3 here. Clone size is given for some rows only: seen once, a few or many times, or a class if the clone is expanded.

j_call v_call clone_size cdr3_aa
TRBJ2-1 TRBV19 . ASSLDAGLAGYNEQF
TRBJ2-3 TRBV7-9 . ASSFLGAGDTQY
TRBJ2-4 TRBV19 . ASSIRGGRGKVGAKNIQY
TRBJ2-3 TRBV12-3/TRBV12-4 . ATRFADTQY
TRBJ1-6 TRBV29-1 . SVLPLH
TRBJ2-3 TRBV7-9 . ASSLIQDNKY
TRBJ2-2 TRBV4-1 few ASSLGQGAFGELF
TRBJ2-5 TRBV4-2 . ASSQTDRTETQY
TRBJ1-2 TRBV7-8 once ASSELGGRFYGYT
TRBJ2-5 TRBV9 . ASSVGASGPQETQY
TRBJ1-1 TRBV10-3 . AISEAGGLLSGYTEAF
TRBJ2-5 TRBV7-3 . ASSIGTELQETQY
TRBJ1-5 TRBV9 . ASSPGLIFQPQH
TRBJ1-2 TRBV11-2 . ASSRTGGDGYT
TRBJ1-1 TRBV7-2 . ASRGQGSGTEAF
TRBJ2-2 TRBV11-2 . ATSPRTGFFGGELF
TRBJ1-2 TRBV11-2 once ASSPPAGGYT
TRBJ1-1 TRBV18 . ASSPFPDRGSEAF
TRBJ1-2 TRBV7-6 . ASSLVEGPNYGYT
TRBJ2-2 TRBV19 . ASSISGRALGELF
TRBJ1-5 TRBV12-5 . ASGRRTDGNQPQH
TRBJ1-4 TRBV27 . ASSFGRGWSEKLF
TRBJ2-5 TRBV27 . ASSKGQLQETQY
TRBJ2-5 TRBV29-1 . SVAGETQY
TRBJ2-7 TRBV27 . ASSLIAGSAYEQY
TRBJ1-2 TRBV6-5 . ASSYSRRLGGYT
TRBJ1-4 TRBV7-9 . ASSLDREREKLF
TRBJ1-1 TRBV10-3 . AISELELRQSNTEAF
TRBJ1-5 TRBV9 . ASSPGQDERQPQH
TRBJ2-7 TRBV14 . ASSQGLGGQVFGAYEQY
TRBJ2-7 TRBV28 . ASSLGGGSYEQY
TRBJ1-2 TRBV5-4 . ASSGGTGSYGYT
TRBJ2-5 TRBV18 . ASSLGGADQETQY
TRBJ2-2 TRBV7-9 . ASSLASGINTGELF
TRBJ1-2 TRBV6-5 . ASSYSRGARGYT
TRBJ1-2 TRBV11-2 . ASRQIGGRGYT
TRBJ1-1 TRBV28 . ASSFSGSTEAF
TRBJ1-4 TRBV20-1 . SASAGTVNEKLF
TRBJ2-5 TRBV7-8 . ASIYLAVGQETQY
TRBJ2-5 TRBV18 . ASSPMARETQY
TRBJ1-1 TRBV12-3/TRBV12-4 . ASRADTEAF
TRBJ2-5 TRBV5-1 once ASNSGLRYQETQY
TRBJ2-2 TRBV3-1/TRBV3-2 . ASSPLAGNTGELF
TRBJ2-7 TRBV29-1 . SVAKGVGPYEQY
TRBJ2-7 TRBV10-3 . AISESKGQGGEQY
TRBJ2-2 TRBV4-2 medium-sized ASSQDAGGPGELF
TRBJ2-6 TRBV3-1/TRBV3-2 . ASSLQSGANVLT
TRBJ2-3 TRBV7-9 . ASSLAQGAADTQY
TRBJ1-2 TRBV2 . ASREKQGPYGYT
TRBJ2-3 TRBV5-1 . ASTSNPGEYTQY
TRBJ1-2 TRBV19 . ASSIAGGLYGYT
TRBJ2-6 TRBV19 once ASKGFSGANVLT
TRBJ2-7 TRBV4-3 few ASSQELRYEQY
TRBJ1-1 TRBV2 . ASVHRGNTEAF